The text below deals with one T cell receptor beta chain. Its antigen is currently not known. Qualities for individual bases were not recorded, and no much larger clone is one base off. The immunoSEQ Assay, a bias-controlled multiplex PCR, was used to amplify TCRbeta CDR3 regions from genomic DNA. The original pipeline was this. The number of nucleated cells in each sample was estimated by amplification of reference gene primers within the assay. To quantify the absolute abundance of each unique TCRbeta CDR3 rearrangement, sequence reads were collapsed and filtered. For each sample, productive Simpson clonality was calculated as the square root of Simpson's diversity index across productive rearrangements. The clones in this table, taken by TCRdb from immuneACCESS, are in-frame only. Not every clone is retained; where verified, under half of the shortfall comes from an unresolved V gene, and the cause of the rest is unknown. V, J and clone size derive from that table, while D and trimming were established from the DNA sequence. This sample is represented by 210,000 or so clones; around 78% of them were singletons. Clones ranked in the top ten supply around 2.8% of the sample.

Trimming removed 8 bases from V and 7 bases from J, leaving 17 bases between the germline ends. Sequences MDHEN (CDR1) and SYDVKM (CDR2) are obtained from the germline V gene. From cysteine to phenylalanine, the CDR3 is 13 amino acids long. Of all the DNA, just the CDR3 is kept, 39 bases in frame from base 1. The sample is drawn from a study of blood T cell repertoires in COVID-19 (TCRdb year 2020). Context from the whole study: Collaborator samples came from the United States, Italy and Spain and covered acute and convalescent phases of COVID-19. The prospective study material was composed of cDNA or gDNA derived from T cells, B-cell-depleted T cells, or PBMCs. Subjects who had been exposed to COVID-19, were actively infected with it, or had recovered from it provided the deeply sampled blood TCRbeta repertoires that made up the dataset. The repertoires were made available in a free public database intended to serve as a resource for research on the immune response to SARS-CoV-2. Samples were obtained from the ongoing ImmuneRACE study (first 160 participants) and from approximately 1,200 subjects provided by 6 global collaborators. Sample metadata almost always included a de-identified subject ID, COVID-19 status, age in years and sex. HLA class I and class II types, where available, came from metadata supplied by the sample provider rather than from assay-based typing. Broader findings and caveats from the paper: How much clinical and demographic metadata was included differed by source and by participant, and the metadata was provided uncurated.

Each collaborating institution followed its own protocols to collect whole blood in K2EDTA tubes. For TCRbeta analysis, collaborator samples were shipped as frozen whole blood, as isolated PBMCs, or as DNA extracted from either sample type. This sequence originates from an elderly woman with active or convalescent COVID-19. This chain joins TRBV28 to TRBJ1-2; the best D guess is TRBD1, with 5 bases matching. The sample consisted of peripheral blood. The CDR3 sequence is CASYHGRGLGYTF. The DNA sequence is TGTGCCAGCTACCACGGGAGGGGACTTGGCTACACCTTC.